The 29 T cell receptor beta chains presented below share a single source sample, sequenced in a study of human versus mouse CDR3 diversity and MHC coevolution (dated by TCRdb to between 2016 and 2019). Libraries came from the immunoSEQ multiplex PCR assay. Held by TCRdb, this immuneACCESS table contains in-frame sequences only and omits some clones. Under half of the omission traces to an unresolved V gene where checked; the cause of the rest is unknown. The table for this sample lists 86,000 or so clones; about 93% of them were counted only once. The top ten clones comprise more than 1.1% of the sample. Sample: naive CD4+ T cells from blood. This sample's cell subset or site label indicates: CD45RO-negative CD62L-positive naive CD4 T cells. The receptors originated from a person aged 25 to 69 in good health.

V and J are TRBV27 and TRBJ1-1; D perhaps matches TRBD1 (5 bases). Trimming removed 7 bases from V and 0 bases from J, with 18 bases in between. The CDR3 is 16 residues long. Germline V gives CDR1 MNHEY, CDR2 SMNVEV (reference sequence). CDR3 coding DNA: TGTGCCAGCACCTCCCAGGGTCTGGGAATGAACACTGAAGCTTTCTTT. The encoded protein is CASTSQGLGMNTEAFF.

In nucleotides, the CDR3 is TGTGCCAGCTCACCACCCGGGACAGGGTTTGAAAAACTGTTTTTT. Translating it yields CASSPPGTGFEKLFF. The chain employs TRBV18 and TRBJ1-4; TRBD1 matches at 9 bases. The CDR3 length is 15 residues. The germline V gene has CDR1 KGHSH and CDR2 LQKENI. V was pared by 0 bases and J by 7 bases, with 3 bases of the junction left unmatched.

The V and J genes are TRBV6-5 and TRBJ1-5, with D uncertain. CDR3 size: 14 residues. The V end was cut by 2 bases, the J end by 7 bases, with 12 bases between. The germline gives CDR1 MNHEY, CDR2 SVGAGI. This CDR3 is CASSYMGGGQPQHF. The CDR3 DNA reads as TGTGCCAGCAGTTACATGGGAGGAGGACAGCCCCAGCATTTT.

The CDR3 protein is CASSIPSGTVNYGYTF. The CDR3 coding sequence is TGTGCCAGTAGTATCCCTTCCGGGACAGTTAACTATGGCTACACCTTC. This chain uses TRBV19 with TRBJ1-2, with 7 bases lining up with TRBD1. This CDR3 is 16 amino acids long. Trimming cost V 3 bases and J 1 base; bases outside gene matches: 8. In germline, CDR1 is LNHDA, CDR2 SQIVND (reference sequence).

The chain employs TRBV7-8 and TRBJ2-1; TRBD2 matches 8 bases. After removal of 1 base from V and 9 bases from J, the junction contained 11 bases not matched to a gene. Germline loops: CDR1 SGHVS, CDR2 FQNEAQ. There are 16 residues in the CDR3. In nucleotides, the CDR3 is TGTGCCAGCAGCTTAGACCTCGGGAGGGACGAACGTGAGCAGTTCTTC. Amino acids: CASSLDLGRDEREQFF.

The V gene is TRBV18, the J gene TRBJ1-2; TRBD1 matches 9 bases. The junction had 6 bases not matched to a gene; V was cut back by 3 bases and J by 7 bases. The CDR3 totals 14 residues. Looked up from germline, CDR1 is KGHSH and CDR2 is LQKENI. CDR3 sequence reads: CASSPLTGGSGYTF. The CDR3 DNA reads TGTGCCAGCTCACCCTTGACAGGGGGTAGTGGCTACACCTTC. Based on the CDR3 plus reference TRBV18 and TRBJ1-2, the full variable domain is NAGVMQNPRHLVRRRGQEARLRCSPMKGHSHVYWYRQLPEEGLKFMVYLQKENIIDESGMPKERFSAEFPKEGPSILRIQQVVRGDSAAYFCASSPLTGGSGYTFGSGTRLTVV.

The chain combines TRBV7-9 with TRBJ1-4; no reliable D call. Between the trimmed V and J ends, which lost 0 bases and 0 bases, there was a span of 5 bases. This CDR3 has 15 amino acids. The germline V gene encodes CDR1 SEHNR and CDR2 FQNEAQ (reference sequence). CDR3 amino acids: CASSLASTTNEKLFF. CDR3 DNA: TGTGCCAGCAGCTTAGCATCTACAACTAATGAAAAACTGTTTTTT.

The chain links TRBV19 to TRBJ2-3; TRBD2 matches 12 bases. With V trimmed by 2 bases and J by 7 bases, 7 bases remained unmatched. CDR3 length: 16 residues. Germline V CDR1 and CDR2: LNHDA, SQIVND (reference sequence). Written as DNA, the CDR3 is TGTGCCAGTAGTATATCGACTAGCGGGAGTGGAAATACGCAGTATTTT. This encodes CASSISTSGSGNTQYF.

In nucleotides, the CDR3 is TGTGCCAGCACCTCGGGGCAGGGGTACGAGCAGTACTTC. Translated, it gives CASTSGQGYEQYF. V gene TRBV19 combines with J gene TRBJ2-7; maybe TRBD1 (6 bases). The germline V gene encodes CDR1 LNHDA and CDR2 SQIVND (reference sequence). The ends were cut back, 9 bases at V and 4 bases at J, with 16 bases in the middle. This CDR3 has 13 residues. The whole variable domain, remainder taken from reference TRBV19 and TRBJ2-7, is DGGITQSPKYLFRKEGQNVTLSCEQNLNHDAMYWYRQDPGQGLRLIYYSQIVNDFQKGDIAEGYSVSREKKESFPLTVTSAQKNPTAFYLCASTSGQGYEQYFGPGTRLTVT.

The chain has TRBV9 and TRBJ1-2; possibly TRBD1 for D (5 bases). V lost 4 bases and J lost 5, with 12 bases in between. The CDR3 has 13 residues. Germline CDR1 reads SGDLS; CDR2 reads YYNGEE. The CDR3 protein is CASSPGEVYGYTF. CDR3 DNA: TGTGCCAGCAGCCCGGGGGAGGTTTATGGCTACACCTTC. Filled out from reference TRBV9 and TRBJ1-2, the complete variable domain reads DSGVTQTPKHLITATGQRVTLRCSPRSGDLSVYWYQQSLDQGLQFLIQYYNGEERAKGNILERFSAQQFPDLHSELNLSSLELGDSALYFCASSPGEVYGYTFGSGTRLTVV.

This clone appeared a single time. This same CDR3 is encoded by further DNA sequences in the sample. This chain joins TRBV7-9 and TRBJ2-6; D is perhaps TRBD1 (6 bases). V was clipped by 5 bases and J by 3 bases, with 11 bases between them. This CDR3 has 15 amino acids. Germline CDR1 is SEHNR and CDR2 is FQNEAQ (reference sequence). CDR3 region: CASSLQGGGANVLTF. Written as DNA, the CDR3 is TGTGCCAGCAGCCTACAGGGCGGTGGGGCCAACGTCCTGACTTTC.

The chain carries TRBV7-2 and TRBJ1-2, with 11 bases aligning to TRBD1. The CDR3 loop spans 15 amino acids. The V gene end was trimmed by 5 bases and the J gene end by 3 bases; junction bases not matched to a gene: 5. Germline CDR1 and CDR2: SGHTA and FQGNSA. This CDR3 reads CASSPRTGGDYGYTF. The CDR3, as DNA: TGTGCCAGCAGCCCGAGGACAGGGGGCGACTATGGCTACACCTTC.

This clone came up once. The DNA for the CDR3 is TGTGCCAGCAGCCCAAATTTAGAGACCCAGTACTTC. Residues: CASSPNLETQYF. The rearrangement joins TRBV7-9 to TRBJ2-5; no clear D. The CDR3 consists of 12 residues. V gave up 5 bases and J gave up 4 bases, with 8 bases separating them. Germline V gene lookup returns CDR1 SEHNR and CDR2 FQNEAQ (reference sequence).

This chain uses TRBV9 with TRBJ1-1, with D perhaps matching TRBD1 (5 bases). CDR3 length: 15 amino acids. In germline, CDR1 is SGDLS, CDR2 YYNGEE. Trimming took off 4 bases at V and 3 bases at J, with 16 bases between the two ends. The CDR3 is CASSPQSGRDTEAFF. The CDR3 DNA follows: TGTGCCAGCAGCCCGCAGTCGGGCAGGGACACTGAAGCTTTCTTT. Drawing the rest from reference TRBV9 and TRBJ1-1, the complete variable domain is DSGVTQTPKHLITATGQRVTLRCSPRSGDLSVYWYQQSLDQGLQFLIQYYNGEERAKGNILERFSAQQFPDLHSELNLSSLELGDSALYFCASSPQSGRDTEAFFGQGTRLTVV.

The chain carries TRBV4-1 and TRBJ2-7; D is undetermined. Germline CDR1 reads MGHRA; CDR2 reads YSYEKL. The V end lost 3 bases, the J end lost 0 bases, and 12 bases lay between the germline ends. The CDR3 is made up of 15 amino acids. The CDR3 loop is CASSQLSSNSYEQYF. In DNA form, the CDR3 reads TGCGCCAGCAGCCAGTTGTCTAGTAACTCCTACGAGCAGTACTTC.

This chain uses TRBV27 with TRBJ1-3; D remains ambiguous. Looked up from germline, CDR1 is MNHEY and CDR2 is SMNVEV (reference sequence). Trimming pared 0 bases from V and 3 bases from J, leaving 6 bases between. There are 14 residues in the CDR3. The CDR3 nucleotides read TGTGCCAGCAGTTTATCGCCCGGTGGAAACACCATATATTTT. It translates to CASSLSPGGNTIYF.

The chain carries TRBV9 and TRBJ1-1; 10 bases match TRBD1. Trimming at V came to 0 bases and at J to 6 bases, leaving 11 bases not matched to a gene. Germline CDR1 and CDR2: SGDLS and YYNGEE. The CDR3 has 17 amino acids. The CDR3 bases are TGTGCCAGCAGCGTAGGGCTGACAGGGGGCGACTCATCTGAAGCTTTCTTT. As protein: CASSVGLTGGDSSEAFF. The full variable domain, its missing parts supplied by reference TRBV9 and TRBJ1-1, is DSGVTQTPKHLITATGQRVTLRCSPRSGDLSVYWYQQSLDQGLQFLIQYYNGEERAKGNILERFSAQQFPDLHSELNLSSLELGDSALYFCASSVGLTGGDSSEAFFGQGTRLTVV.

The chain employs TRBV28 and TRBJ2-7; 9 nucleotides align to TRBD1. With V trimmed by 6 bases and J by 6 bases, 9 bases remained unmatched. This CDR3 region has 14 residues. Germline CDR1 and CDR2: MDHEN and SYDVKM. The CDR3 DNA sequence: TGTGCCAGCAGACCGGGACAGGGAGGCCCCGAGCAGTACTTC. Protein sequence: CASRPGQGGPEQYF.

DNA for the CDR3: TGTGCCAGCAGTTCCACCGGGGGTTCCGCCAAAAACATTCAGTACTTC. This sequence encodes CASSSTGGSAKNIQYF. The chain is built from TRBV6-5 and TRBJ2-4; D might be TRBD2 (6 bases). CDR3 length: 16 residues. V lost 4 bases to trimming and J lost 1 base, with 14 bases between them. In germline, CDR1 is MNHEY, CDR2 SVGAGI.

V is TRBV6-5 and J is TRBJ2-7, with a weak D call TRBD1 (6 bases). CDR1 is MNHEY and CDR2 is SVGAGI in the germline V gene. This CDR3 is built from 15 residues. V was pared by 4 bases and J by 1 base, with 14 bases between. CDR3 residues: CASSFLGTSSYEQYF. The CDR3 DNA follows: TGTGCCAGCAGTTTCCTCGGGACATCTTCCTACGAGCAGTACTTC.

The V call is TRBV7-8, the J call TRBJ2-7; possibly TRBD1 for D (5 bases). The germline CDR1 and CDR2 sequences are SGHVS and FQNEAQ. Trimming left V 1 base short and J 6 bases short, with 16 bases between. The CDR3 is 15 residues long. The CDR3 protein is CASSLDSQGTTEQYF. The CDR3 DNA follows: TGTGCCAGCAGCTTAGATAGTCAGGGAACGACCGAGCAGTACTTC.

The chain has TRBV20-1 and TRBJ1-5, with TRBD1 matching over 7 bases. Germline loops: CDR1 DFQATT, CDR2 SNEGSKA (reference sequence). The CDR3 covers 11 residues. Trimming removed 1 base from V and 15 bases from J; junction bases left unmatched: 6. The CDR3 sequence is CSARGQGRPHF. The CDR3, as DNA: TGCAGTGCTAGAGGACAGGGTAGGCCGCATTTT.

This chain joins TRBV9 and TRBJ2-5; no firm D call. The CDR3 extends over 14 amino acids. Trimming removed 0 bases at V and 1 base at J, with 7 bases between. From germline, CDR1 is SGDLS and CDR2 YYNGEE. This chain's CDR3 is CASSVGATQETQYF. CDR3 DNA sequence: TGTGCCAGCAGCGTAGGGGCTACCCAAGAGACCCAGTACTTC.

This clone appeared once. The V call is TRBV11-2, the J call TRBJ2-5; 7 bases fit TRBD1. TRBJ2-7 matches the DNA end more closely, so the J call is doubtful. From germline, CDR1 is SGHAT and CDR2 FQNNGV. The length of the CDR3 is 14 residues. The CDR3 nucleotides read TGTGCCAGCAGCTTCCCAGGGGGCTCCTACGAGCAGTACTTC. Amino acid sequence: CASSFPGGSYEQYF.

J is TRBJ2-7 and V is TRBV7-3, with 10 bases lining up with TRBD2. After removal of 1 base from V and 2 bases from J, the junction contained 2 bases not matched to a gene. In germline, CDR1 is SGHTA, CDR2 FQGTGA. CDR3 length: 15 amino acids. CDR3 protein: CASSLNGLAAYEQYF. DNA for the CDR3: TGTGCCAGCAGCTTAAATGGACTAGCGGCCTACGAGCAGTACTTC.

The chain combines TRBV21-1 with TRBJ1-5. TRBV21-1 is a listed pseudogene. The CDR3 spans 16 residues. As DNA, the CDR3 is TGTGCCAGCAGCAAAGGGAACAACTATTTCGGTCAGCCCCAGCATTTT. Its translation: CASSKGNNYFGQPQHF.

The V call is TRBV6-1, the J call TRBJ1-2; possible D gene TRBD1, 5 bases. V was cut by 0 bases and J by 4 bases, with 12 bases left in between. The CDR3 totals 15 residues. In germline, CDR1 is MNHNS, CDR2 SASEGT. The CDR3 reads CASSEAGATTYGYTF. The CDR3 coding sequence is TGTGCCAGCAGTGAAGCAGGGGCCACGACCTATGGCTACACCTTC.

CDR3 loop: CASSDSHSNQPQHF. The CDR3 nucleotides are TGTGCCAGCAGTGACAGTCATAGCAATCAGCCCCAGCATTTT. The chain carries TRBV2 and TRBJ1-5; D gene unclear. V lost 3 bases and J 0 bases, leaving 6 bases between the germline ends. The CDR3 covers 14 residues. CDR1 and CDR2 (germline): SNHLY, FYNNEI. The full variable domain, its missing parts supplied by reference TRBV2 and TRBJ1-5, is EPEVTQTPSHQVTQMGQEVILRCVPISNHLYFYWYRQILGQKVEFLVSFYNNEISEKSEIFDDQFSVERPDGSNFTLKIRSTKLEDSAMYFCASSDSHSNQPQHFGDGTRLSIL.

This clone was detected a few times. The V call is TRBV2, the J call TRBJ2-3; 11 bases align to TRBD1. CDR1 and CDR2 from the germline V gene are SNHLY and FYNNEI. The CDR3 runs 13 residues. V lost 10 bases, J lost 4 bases, and 4 bases stayed unmatched. CDR3 nucleotides: TGTGCCACCTCGGACAGGGGGCCAGATACGCAGTATTTT. This gives the protein CATSDRGPDTQYF.